Following are 2 T cell receptor beta chains from one sample sequenced in a study of blood T cell repertoires in COVID-19. Sequencing was performed with immunoSEQ multiplex PCR; in TCRdb, only in-frame clones are kept and a portion is missing. The profile shows 150,000 to 200,000 clones, 80% to 95% of them singletons. The specimen sequenced was peripheral blood. These receptors were taken from a man aged 50-59 years with acute or convalescent COVID-19.

This clone was detected once. The chain is built from TRBV5-1 and TRBJ2-5; tentative D call: TRBD1 (5 bases). Trimming took off 4 bases at V and 1 base at J, with 11 bases between the two ends. CDR1 and CDR2 from the germline V gene are SGHRS and YFSETQ. The CDR3 is made up of 14 amino acids. The CDR3 sequence is CASSLRQFQETQYF. The CDR3 DNA follows: TGCGCCAGCAGCCTGAGACAGTTCCAAGAGACCCAGTACTTC.

The DNA of the CDR3 is TGCAGCGCCCAGACAGGGGGCTGGACTGAAGCTTTCTTT. The encoded protein is CSAQTGGWTEAFF. The chain carries TRBV29-1 and TRBJ1-1; 10 positions agree with TRBD1. There are 13 residues in the CDR3. The germline CDR1 and CDR2 sequences are SQVTM and ANQGSEA. Trimming cost V 7 bases and J 5 bases; bases outside gene matches: 7.